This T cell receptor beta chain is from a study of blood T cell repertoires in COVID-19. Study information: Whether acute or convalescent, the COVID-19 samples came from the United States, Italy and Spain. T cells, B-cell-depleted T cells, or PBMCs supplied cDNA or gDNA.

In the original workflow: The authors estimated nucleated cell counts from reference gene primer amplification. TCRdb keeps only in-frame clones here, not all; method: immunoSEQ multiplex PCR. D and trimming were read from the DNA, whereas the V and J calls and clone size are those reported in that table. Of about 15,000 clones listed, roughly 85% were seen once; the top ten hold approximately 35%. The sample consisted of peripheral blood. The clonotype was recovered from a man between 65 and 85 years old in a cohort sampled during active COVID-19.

In nucleotides, the CDR3 is TGTGCCAGCAGCCAAAATTGGAGGGGTTGGACTGAAGCTTTCTTT. Its translation is CASSQNWRGWTEAFF. This rearrangement joins TRBV3-1 (or the pseudogene TRBV3-2) to TRBJ1-1; a weak D match, TRBD1 (5 bases). V was cut by 2 bases and J by 5 bases, with 15 bases left in between. This CDR3 contains 15 residues. The germline V gene has CDR1 LGHDT and CDR2 YNNKEL (reference sequence).